Listed below are T cell receptor beta chains from one sample, sequenced in a study of blood T cell repertoires in COVID-19. TCRdb's table, derived via immunoSEQ multiplex PCR, lists solely in-frame clones and lacks some. The sample comprises tens of thousands of clones, 65% to 90% of which are singletons, and 1.4% rests with the top ten. Sequencing was done on a sample of peripheral blood. Receptors were obtained from a woman aged 60 to 75 with acute or convalescent COVID-19. The CDR3 runs from the conserved cysteine through the conserved F or W.

j_gene,v_gene,CDR3aa
TRBJ1-2,TRBV7-8,CASSKDRAYYGYTF
TRBJ1-2,TRBV4-2,CASSQERMGGYGYTF
TRBJ1-1,TRBV5-1,CASSFNRGVNTEAFF
TRBJ1-1,TRBV5-1,CASSPGGGSEAFF
TRBJ1-3,TRBV28,CASSSPRGDTGNTIYF
TRBJ2-1,TRBV6-5,CASSYVWQKFNEQFF
TRBJ1-2,TRBV28,CASSNRFEGWDGYTF
TRBJ1-1,TRBV10-3,CATVDPGTGGTEAFF
TRBJ1-3,TRBV5-1,CASSEGQQVSGNTIYF
TRBJ1-5,TRBV23-1,CASSQPRVIRPQHF
TRBJ1-4,TRBV7-9,CASSETGQGLFNEKLFF
TRBJ1-1,TRBV19,CASRQGRNTEAFF
TRBJ1-1,TRBV7-3,CASSLTMGGTEAFF
TRBJ2-2,TRBV4-1,CASGTGPRVAGELFF
TRBJ1-1,TRBV2,CASTGQPEAFF
TRBJ1-1,TRBV18,CASSREQGSGTEAFF
TRBJ1-2,TRBV12-3/TRBV12-4,CASSPGNYGYTF
TRBJ1-1,TRBV3-1/TRBV3-2,CASTGQGADTEAFF
TRBJ2-7,TRBV5-1,CASSSSGSGYEQYF
TRBJ1-2,TRBV2,CASSDTPVRGYTF
TRBJ1-5,TRBV6-5,CASRAQGAQPQHF
TRBJ2-3,TRBV5-6,CASGTGVSPDTQYF
TRBJ2-7,TRBV7-2,CASSSYGVTYEQYF
TRBJ1-2,TRBV27,CASSQDRGRGYGYTF
TRBJ2-6,TRBV6-1,CASSGTGSSGANVLTF
TRBJ2-7,TRBV12-5,CASGLPPQEQYF
TRBJ2-2,TRBV11-2,CASSGGLAPTGELFF
TRBJ1-2,TRBV6-5,CASRGTGSSFNGYTF
TRBJ1-4,TRBV11-2,CASSLDTRHEKLFF
TRBJ2-7,TRBV7-6,CASSKNRGAWDEQYF